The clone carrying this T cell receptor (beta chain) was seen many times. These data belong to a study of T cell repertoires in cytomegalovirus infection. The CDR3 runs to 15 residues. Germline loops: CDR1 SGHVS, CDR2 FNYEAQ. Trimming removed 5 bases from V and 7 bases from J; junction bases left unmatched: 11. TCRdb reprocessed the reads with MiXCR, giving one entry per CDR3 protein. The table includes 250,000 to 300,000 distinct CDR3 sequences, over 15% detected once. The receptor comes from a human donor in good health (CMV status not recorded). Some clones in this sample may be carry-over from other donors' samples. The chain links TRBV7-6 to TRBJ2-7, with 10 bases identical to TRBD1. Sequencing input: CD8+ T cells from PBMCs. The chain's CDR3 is CASSPNRDRGLEQYF. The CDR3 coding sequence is TGTGCCAGCAGCCCAAACCGGGACAGGGGTTTGGAGCAGTACTTC. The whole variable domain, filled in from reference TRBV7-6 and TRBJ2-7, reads GAGVSQSPRYKVTKRGQDVALRCDPISGHVSLYWYRQALGQGPEFLTYFNYEAQQDKSGLPNDRFSAERPEGSISTLTIQRTEQRDSAMYRCASSPNRDRGLEQYFGPGTRLTVT.